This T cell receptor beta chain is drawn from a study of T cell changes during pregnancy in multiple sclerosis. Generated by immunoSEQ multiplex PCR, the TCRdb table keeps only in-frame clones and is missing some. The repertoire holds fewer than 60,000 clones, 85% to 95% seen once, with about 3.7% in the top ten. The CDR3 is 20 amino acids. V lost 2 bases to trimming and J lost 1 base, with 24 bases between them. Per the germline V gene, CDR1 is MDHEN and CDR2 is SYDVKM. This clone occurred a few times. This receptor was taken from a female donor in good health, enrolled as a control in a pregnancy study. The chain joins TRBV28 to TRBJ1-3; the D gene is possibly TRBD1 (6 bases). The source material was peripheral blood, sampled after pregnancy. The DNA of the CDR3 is TGTGCCAGCAGTTTAGAGTTCATCGGGCAGGGGAAGCTTTCTGGAAACACCATATATTTT. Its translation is CASSLEFIGQGKLSGNTIYF.